This TCR beta chain originates from a study of Graves' ophthalmopathy and Graves' hyperthyroidism. This clonotype was picked up many times. The CDR3 spans 16 residues. Germline CDR1 is SNHLY and CDR2 is FYNNEI. With V trimmed by 6 bases and J by 2 bases, 10 bases remained unmatched. TCR beta CDR3 amplification used RNA transcripts. First-round RT-PCR employed HTBI primers, with a second-round multiplex PCR after it. TCRdb passed the multiplex PCR reads through MiXCR, listing each CDR3 protein once. The table includes 580,000 or so distinct CDR3 sequences, just under 40% detected once. This TCR came from an adult man with Graves' hyperthyroidism. The specimen was peripheral blood or thyroid tissue (not recorded which). This chain connects TRBV2 to TRBJ2-5, with 9 bases identical to TRBD1. The CDR3 DNA is TGTGCCAGCAGAGCCGGGACAGGGTGGGAACAAGAGACCCAGTACTTC. Translation gives CASRAGTGWEQETQYF.